Shown below are 6 T cell receptor beta chains from a single sample sequenced in a study of T cell changes during pregnancy in multiple sclerosis (dated by TCRdb to 2018 to 2020). Receptors were amplified or captured by the immunoSEQ multiplex PCR assay. TCRdb holds this immuneACCESS table with in-frame rearrangements only. Some clones are missing; in checked studies, unresolved V genes explain under half, and the rest has no known cause. This sample is represented by around 60,000 clones; about 89% of them were singletons. The leading ten clones occupy roughly 0.48% of the sample. The material was CD4+ T cells from peripheral blood mononuclear cells, obtained after pregnancy. Receptors originate from a female donor in good health, enrolled as a control in a pregnancy study.

The CDR3 sequence: CASGLAGEFYNEQFF. The CDR3 DNA reads as TGTGCCAGCGGGTTAGCGGGGGAGTTTTACAATGAGCAGTTCTTC. The V and J genes are TRBV7-3 and TRBJ2-1, with TRBD2 identical over 9 bases. V shed 8 bases, J shed 4 bases, and the junction held 9 bases outside the gene matches. This CDR3 contains 15 residues. Germline assignment: CDR1 SGHTA and CDR2 FQGTGA.

The chain recombines TRBV7-2 with TRBJ2-7; 9 nucleotides line up with TRBD1. Trimming took 2 bases from V and 12 from J; bases not matched to a gene: 5. Germline V CDR1 and CDR2: SGHTA, FQGNSA. The CDR3 length is 12 residues. The DNA for the CDR3 is TGTGCCAGCAGCTTAATTGGGACAGGGCCGTACTTC. Protein product: CASSLIGTGPYF.

This rearrangement joins TRBV30 to TRBJ1-5; TRBD1 is a possible D gene (5 bases). The ends were cut back, 1 base at V and 2 bases at J, with 12 bases in the middle. Per germline, CDR1 GTSNPN and CDR2 SVGIG (reference sequence). The CDR3 contains 15 residues. CDR3 residues: CAWSGPSQGNQPQHF. DNA for the CDR3: TGTGCCTGGAGTGGACCCTCACAGGGCAATCAGCCCCAGCATTTT.

The rearrangement uses TRBV19 and TRBJ1-1; D gene unclear. Germline V gene lookup returns CDR1 LNHDA and CDR2 SQIVND (reference sequence). The CDR3 totals 14 residues. V was pared by 6 bases and J by 2 bases, with 13 bases between. CDR3 sequence reads: CASSLTAKNTEAFF. The DNA for the CDR3 is TGTGCCAGTAGCTTAACAGCTAAAAACACTGAAGCTTTCTTT.

The J gene is TRBJ1-1, the V gene TRBV5-5, with 7 bases lining up with TRBD1. With 4 bases clipped from V and 1 base from J, the junction kept 7 bases outside the gene matches. Germline CDR1 SGHKS, CDR2 YYEKEE (reference sequence). There are 15 residues in the CDR3. The CDR3 region has the DNA TGTGCCAGCAGCCTACGACAGGGACCGAACACTGAAGCTTTCTTT. This encodes CASSLRQGPNTEAFF.

A single count supports this clone. This rearrangement joins TRBV5-4 to TRBJ1-1, with D perhaps matching TRBD1 (5 bases). The germline CDR1 and CDR2 sequences are SGHNT and YYREEE (reference sequence). Trimming removed 7 bases from V and 0 bases from J, with 13 bases in between. CDR3 length equals 14 residues. In DNA form, the CDR3 reads TGTGCCAGCCGGGACTTCCTTATGAACACTGAAGCTTTCTTT. Encoded protein: CASRDFLMNTEAFF.